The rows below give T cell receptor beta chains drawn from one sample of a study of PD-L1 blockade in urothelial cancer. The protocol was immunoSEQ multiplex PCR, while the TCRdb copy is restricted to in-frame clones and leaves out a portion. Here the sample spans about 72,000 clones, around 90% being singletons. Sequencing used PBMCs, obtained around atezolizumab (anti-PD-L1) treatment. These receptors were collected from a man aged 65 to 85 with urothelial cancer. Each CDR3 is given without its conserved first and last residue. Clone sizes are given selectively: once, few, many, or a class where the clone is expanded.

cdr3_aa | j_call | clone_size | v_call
ATLISSTEAF | TRBJ1-1 | NA | TRBV6-5
ASRAGGSGTEAF | TRBJ1-1 | NA | TRBV6-5
ATRKGEQGQPQH | TRBJ1-5 | NA | TRBV15
ASNRGGELF | TRBJ2-2 | once | TRBV6-5
ATSRQGSNDSPLH | TRBJ1-6 | NA | TRBV15
ASSPFTGSNYGYT | TRBJ1-2 | NA | TRBV7-8
ATSSTGVEQF | TRBJ2-1 | NA | TRBV15
ASSSTGGAETQY | TRBJ2-5 | once | TRBV7-7
ATSTRPAAETQY | TRBJ2-5 | NA | TRBV15
ASSPGGVNTEAF | TRBJ1-1 | NA | TRBV5-4
ASTGTSRYQETQY | TRBJ2-5 | NA | TRBV28
ASSIPPGLTTETQY | TRBJ2-5 | NA | TRBV5-6
ASSLQVREQY | TRBJ2-7 | NA | TRBV28
ASSFRTGEVAGANVLT | TRBJ2-6 | NA | TRBV5-1
ASSTGLTDTQY | TRBJ2-3 | once | TRBV2
AWSRQVPNTEAF | TRBJ1-1 | NA | TRBV30
AWGAGIVTEAF | TRBJ1-1 | NA | TRBV30
ASTPPLEYYGYT | TRBJ1-2 | NA | TRBV7-9
ASSLDAVTYEQY | TRBJ2-7 | NA | TRBV11-1
ASSLILTSGFQY | TRBJ2-4 | NA | TRBV7-9
ASSQDGRGGQY | TRBJ2-3 | NA | TRBV6-5
ASSPGQGMGETQY | TRBJ2-5 | few | TRBV7-3
ASSPSGTGSEKLF | TRBJ1-4 | NA | TRBV6-1
SVRGSGSSYNEQF | TRBJ2-1 | NA | TRBV29-1
ASSEWGPSGSYEQY | TRBJ2-7 | NA | TRBV6-1
ASRGLASVELF | TRBJ2-2 | NA | TRBV10-2
ASSLGGGAYYEQY | TRBJ2-7 | few | TRBV5-6
ASSAGQLSGNTIY | TRBJ1-3 | NA | TRBV9
ASSLNPSGRAIYNEQF | TRBJ2-1 | NA | TRBV7-3
ASSEGTNTEAF | TRBJ1-1 | once | TRBV7-3
ASSQIFTGTSVNWQY | TRBJ2-7 | NA | TRBV27
ASSFRGYDEQF | TRBJ2-1 | NA | TRBV28
ASSQVPSSGNTIY | TRBJ1-3 | NA | TRBV4-1
ASSSLDTNTGELF | TRBJ2-2 | NA | TRBV18
ASSLRSGTQETQY | TRBJ2-5 | NA | TRBV7-9
ASSLGIAASTDTQY | TRBJ2-3 | NA | TRBV5-1
ASSSQRGVAGEGEQY | TRBJ2-7 | NA | TRBV5-1
ASSVGTGGNYEQY | TRBJ2-7 | NA | TRBV9
ASRETGIPHEQY | TRBJ2-7 | few | TRBV2
ATSPGLDYNEQF | TRBJ2-1 | NA | TRBV15
ASSEWRTGYT | TRBJ1-2 | NA | TRBV6-1
ASSQGFDRGGADTQY | TRBJ2-3 | NA | TRBV4-2
ATSKRGNEQF | TRBJ2-1 | NA | TRBV15
ATSRGGGPTGELF | TRBJ2-2 | few | TRBV15
AWSVPKGGASYEQY | TRBJ2-7 | NA | TRBV30
ASSLAGELF | TRBJ2-2 | NA | TRBV19
ASSVAWSSGRIVDTQY | TRBJ2-3 | NA | TRBV9
ASSPQKLPGGEQY | TRBJ2-7 | NA | TRBV18
SVGGFGTGYEQY | TRBJ2-7 | NA | TRBV29-1
ASSLWLQGQGNLDIQY | TRBJ2-4 | NA | TRBV28
ASSLGQGAYEQY | TRBJ2-7 | NA | TRBV11-3
ASSLAQNQPQH | TRBJ1-5 | once | TRBV7-8
ASSTASGRAPDTQY | TRBJ2-3 | medium-sized | TRBV28
ASRTFIGDGYT | TRBJ1-2 | NA | TRBV5-5
ASLPPASGIPGNHTNTGELF | TRBJ2-2 | NA | TRBV12-2
ASSLDSSSYGELF | TRBJ2-2 | NA | TRBV11-3
ASSYLGSGELF | TRBJ2-2 | NA | TRBV28